Following are 28 T cell receptor beta chains from one sample sequenced in a study of cytomegalovirus exposure and HLA in healthy donors. PCR used 60 Vbeta primers and 13 Jbeta primers. Clones were read by immunoSEQ multiplex PCR, and TCRdb kept only the in-frame ones, dropping some. Of under 110,000 clones listed, around 85% are singletons. The sample consisted of PBMCs. Receptors were obtained from a man in his fifties or sixties in good health and CMV-seronegative.

This clone was counted once. The rearrangement uses TRBV10-3 and TRBJ2-5; 10 nucleotides align to TRBD1. CDR1 is ENHRY and CDR2 is SYGVKD in the germline V gene. This CDR3 spans 14 amino acids. J gave up 4 bases and V 6 bases, and 5 bases lay outside the gene matches. The CDR3 loop is CAISSGQGTETQYF. The CDR3 nucleotides are TGTGCCATCAGCTCGGGACAGGGGACAGAGACCCAGTACTTC.

V is TRBV7-9 and J is TRBJ2-1; TRBD1 matches 10 bases. CDR3 length: 15 residues. Trimming at V came to 5 bases and at J to 4 bases, leaving 5 bases not matched to a gene. In germline, CDR1 is SEHNR, CDR2 FQNEAQ (reference sequence). This CDR3 reads CASSPTGGGYNEQFF. CDR3 DNA: TGTGCCAGCAGCCCGACAGGGGGCGGATACAATGAGCAGTTCTTC.

This clone was counted only a few times. V usage is TRBV25-1 and J usage is TRBJ1-2, with 10 bases that match TRBD1. V lost 3 bases and J lost 2; bases outside the gene matches: 3. Germline V lookup: CDR1 MGHDK, CDR2 SYGVNS. The CDR3 contains 15 residues. The CDR3 protein is CASSDPGQGNYGYTF. CDR3 coding DNA: TGTGCCAGCAGTGATCCGGGACAGGGGAACTATGGCTACACCTTC.

This chain connects TRBV7-2 to TRBJ2-3; 9 positions agree with TRBD1. Germline V gene lookup returns CDR1 SGHTA and CDR2 FQGNSA. The CDR3 has 17 residues. The junction had 12 bases not matched to a gene; V was cut back by 4 bases and J by 4 bases. The CDR3 region has the DNA TGTGCCAGCAGCTCGCGGGTCGGGACAGGGTTGGCAGATACGCAGTATTTT. Translating it yields CASSSRVGTGLADTQYF.

V is TRBV27 and J is TRBJ2-7; 7 positions agree with TRBD2. With V trimmed by 4 bases and J by 8 bases, 11 bases remained unmatched. The CDR3 is 14 amino acids. The germline V gene encodes CDR1 MNHEY and CDR2 SMNVEV (reference sequence). CDR3 sequence: CASSSLAGVRQQYV. DNA for the CDR3: TGTGCCAGCAGTTCTTTAGCGGGCGTTCGCCAGCAGTACGTC.

The chain uses TRBV6-5 and TRBJ1-1; 7 bases fit TRBD1. The germline V gene encodes CDR1 MNHEY and CDR2 SVGAGI. V gave up 4 bases and J gave up 10 bases; unmatched junction bases: 18. The CDR3 sequence is 16 residues long. The CDR3 sequence: CASSSRQGAVRRGAFF. The DNA for the CDR3 is TGTGCCAGCAGTTCCCGACAGGGTGCGGTTCGGCGGGGAGCTTTCTTT.

The rearrangement uses TRBV27 and TRBJ1-2; 8 bases line up with TRBD1. Germline V gives CDR1 MNHEY, CDR2 SMNVEV (reference sequence). V dropped 6 bases and J dropped 4; count of bases not matched to a gene: 7. The CDR3 is 14 amino acids. CDR3 DNA: TGTGCCAGCAGGCAACCAGGGGGCAGCTATGGCTACACCTTC. Amino acid sequence: CASRQPGGSYGYTF.

The chain uses TRBV5-4 and TRBJ2-5; 11 bases line up with TRBD1. Trimming took 5 bases from V and 5 from J; bases not matched to a gene: 8. Germline assignment: CDR1 SGHNT and CDR2 YYREEE (reference sequence). The CDR3 totals 15 residues. For the CDR3, the DNA is TGTGCCAGCAGGCCTCGGACAGGGGGCGAGGAGACCCAGTACTTC. This sequence encodes CASRPRTGGEETQYF.

The V call is TRBV21-1, the J call TRBJ1-5; the table's D call, TRBD1, was not checked against the DNA. TRBV21-1 is termed a pseudogene. The CDR3 sequence is 15 residues long. In nucleotides, the CDR3 is TGTGCCAGCCCCAGACAGTTTCCAGGCAATCAGCCCCAGCATTTT. It specifies CASPRQFPGNQPQHF.

The V call is TRBV30, the J call TRBJ1-3; D might be TRBD1 (6 bases). The CDR3 length is 15 residues. The germline V and J ends were trimmed by 2 bases and 0 bases, with 11 bases remaining between them. Germline CDR1 reads GTSNPN; CDR2 reads SVGIG (reference sequence). CDR3 coding DNA: TGTGCCTGGAGTCTGTGGGGGCGCTCTGGAAACACCATATATTTT. It translates to CAWSLWGRSGNTIYF.

The chain couples TRBV5-4 to TRBJ1-2; TRBD1 might be the D (5 bases). In germline, CDR1 is SGHNT, CDR2 YYREEE (reference sequence). The CDR3 covers 16 residues. The germline V and J ends were trimmed by 1 base and 3 bases, with 16 bases remaining between them. The CDR3 DNA follows: TGTGCCAGCAGCTTGCCCCCCACACAGGTCCACTATGGCTACACCTTC. It translates to CASSLPPTQVHYGYTF.

The chain employs TRBV28 and TRBJ2-2; the D gene is possibly TRBD2 (6 bases). V dropped 5 bases and J dropped 4 bases, with 11 bases sitting between them. This CDR3 has 14 residues. The V gene's germline CDR1 is MDHEN and CDR2 SYDVKM. As DNA, the CDR3 is TGTGCCAGCAGTGTCCCCGGGGGCACCGGGGAGCTGTTTTTT. Its translation: CASSVPGGTGELFF.

The chain is built from TRBV29-1 and TRBJ2-3, with 14 bases fitting TRBD2. The CDR3 spans 24 residues. The germline V gene encodes CDR1 SQVTM and CDR2 ANQGSEA. The ends lost 3 bases at V and 2 bases at J; junction bases unmatched: 28. CDR3 DNA sequence: TGCAGCGTTGACACGCAAAGATATCCCCCGGGACTAGCGGGAGAGAAACAGTTCACAGATACGCAGTATTTT. Amino acids: CSVDTQRYPPGLAGEKQFTDTQYF.

This rearrangement joins TRBV5-6 to TRBJ2-5; perhaps TRBD1 as D (5 bases). The CDR3 has 14 residues. The germline gives CDR1 SGHDT, CDR2 YYEEEE. V lost 2 bases and J 5 bases, leaving 13 bases between the germline ends. CDR3 bases: TGTGCCAGCAGCTTCGGCAGGGTAAGGGAGACCCAGTACTTC. This gives the protein CASSFGRVRETQYF.

This sequence joins TRBV19 and TRBJ2-5, with D perhaps TRBD2 (6 bases). Trimming shortened V by 5 bases and J by 4 bases, and 20 bases separated the two germline ends. The CDR3 sequence is 16 residues long. CDR1 is LNHDA and CDR2 is SQIVND in the germline V gene (reference sequence). This chain's CDR3 is CASSWSPLSGGETQYF. DNA for the CDR3: TGTGCCAGTAGTTGGAGTCCGCTTAGCGGAGGAGAGACCCAGTACTTC.

With respect to this clone: The sample has other DNA sequences that encode this CDR3 too. This chain uses TRBV18 with TRBJ2-3; 7 bases are shared with TRBD2. Germline assignment: CDR1 KGHSH and CDR2 LQKENI. CDR3 length equals 14 residues. V gave up 4 bases and J gave up 1 base; unmatched junction bases: 2. CDR3 sequence (DNA): TGTGCCAGCTCACTTGGGGGGGGCACAGATACGCAGTATTTT. Amino acids: CASSLGGGTDTQYF.

This chain links TRBV28 with TRBJ1-3; D is perhaps TRBD1 (5 bases). The length of the CDR3 is 13 residues. Trimming cost V 10 bases and J 1 base, with 11 bases left between them. Germline loops: CDR1 MDHEN, CDR2 SYDVKM. CDR3 sequence reads: CATLRVSGNTIYF. The DNA of the CDR3 is TGTGCCACCCTCAGGGTTTCTGGAAACACCATATATTTT.

In regard to this clone: Other DNA variants within this sample encode the same CDR3. The chain employs TRBV29-1 and TRBJ2-6; TRBD1 is a possible D gene (5 bases). The CDR3 is 13 residues long. Germline V gene sequence: CDR1 SQVTM, CDR2 ANQGSEA. V dropped 4 bases and J dropped 1 base, with 5 bases sitting between them. The CDR3: CSVAGSGANVLTF. The CDR3 region has the DNA TGCAGCGTTGCAGGGTCTGGGGCCAACGTCCTGACTTTC.

A note on this clone: Additional DNA sequences in this sample encode the identical CDR3. This CDR3 is CASSAGSGVGNGYTF. The CDR3 nucleotides are TGTGCCAGCAGCGCGGGATCAGGGGTAGGAAACGGCTACACCTTC. The chain joins TRBV9 to TRBJ1-2; weak D call: TRBD1 (6 bases). The V gene's germline CDR1 is SGDLS and CDR2 YYNGEE. This CDR3 has 15 residues. Trimming took off 3 bases at V and 8 bases at J, with 20 bases between the two ends.

This clone showed up just once. This chain uses TRBV30 with TRBJ1-2; 8 bases are a match to TRBD1. CDR1 and CDR2 from the germline V gene are GTSNPN and SVGIG (reference sequence). Unmatched junction bases numbered 8, after V lost 4 bases and J lost 4 bases. This CDR3 contains 14 residues. The CDR3 loop reads CAWTTGQGGYGYTF. The CDR3 coding sequence is TGTGCCTGGACCACAGGACAGGGCGGCTATGGCTACACCTTC.

CDR3 nucleotides: TGTGCCAGCAGCGCCAGGGGTAAGGCTGAAGAGACCCAGTACTTC. Protein product: CASSARGKAEETQYF. This chain connects TRBV9 to TRBJ2-5; perhaps TRBD1 as D (6 bases). CDR1 and CDR2 (germline): SGDLS, YYNGEE. The length of the CDR3 is 15 residues. V shed 3 bases and J shed 3 bases, with 15 bases lying between them.

The chain has TRBV5-1 and TRBJ1-1; 7 bases match TRBD1. The length of the CDR3 is 13 residues. CDR1 and CDR2 from the germline V gene are SGHRS and YFSETQ. V dropped 5 bases and J dropped 1; count of bases not matched to a gene: 2. CDR3: CASRYRGNTEAFF. The CDR3 nucleotides are TGCGCCAGCAGGTACAGGGGGAACACTGAAGCTTTCTTT.

This rearrangement joins TRBV19 to TRBJ1-1; D not resolved. The CDR3 consists of 16 residues. V gave up 4 bases and J gave up 0 bases, with 15 bases separating them. Germline V lookup: CDR1 LNHDA, CDR2 SQIVND (reference sequence). CDR3 DNA: TGTGCCAGTAGTAGGGCCCGACAAACCATGAACACTGAAGCTTTCTTT. This codes for CASSRARQTMNTEAFF.

V and J are TRBV5-1 and TRBJ1-2; D is undetermined. Trimming removed 4 bases from V and 2 bases from J, with 15 bases in between. The CDR3 has 15 residues. Germline V gene lookup returns CDR1 SGHRS and CDR2 YFSETQ. The CDR3 bases are TGCGCCAGCAGCCCATACCGAGGCGGGAACTATGGCTACACCTTC. It translates to CASSPYRGGNYGYTF.

The table lists this clone with a count of one. The J gene is TRBJ1-2, the V gene TRBV7-9, with D possibly being TRBD1 (6 bases). This CDR3 region has 17 residues. Germline assignment: CDR1 SEHNR and CDR2 FQNEAQ (reference sequence). V was shortened by 5 bases and J by 2 bases, with 21 bases between the two germline ends. The CDR3 protein is CASSTMTPGQRNYGYTF. CDR3 coding DNA: TGTGCCAGCAGCACAATGACGCCGGGACAACGAAACTATGGCTACACCTTC.

The gene calls are TRBV28 and TRBJ1-5; 7 nucleotides align to TRBD1. Per germline, CDR1 MDHEN and CDR2 SYDVKM. The CDR3 runs to 14 residues. Losses at the gene ends were 10 bases for V and 6 bases for J; bases not matched to a gene: 12. This CDR3 reads CATVKGGEGQPQHF. The CDR3, as DNA: TGTGCCACCGTTAAAGGGGGCGAGGGTCAGCCCCAGCATTTT. Looking up the rest from reference TRBV28 and TRBJ1-5 gives the full variable domain: DVKVTQSSRYLVKRTGEKVFLECVQDMDHENMFWYRQDPGLGLRLIYFSYDVKMKEKGDIPEGYSVSREKKERFSLILESASTNQTSMYLCATVKGGEGQPQHFGDGTRLSIL.

This clone was seen just once. J is TRBJ1-2 and V is TRBV7-8; D is possibly TRBD1 (6 bases). The germline gives CDR1 SGHVS, CDR2 FQNEAQ. The CDR3 consists of 15 residues. Between the trimmed V and J ends, which lost 4 bases and 9 bases, there was a span of 21 bases. CDR3 loop: CASSSTGTSSLSYTF. The CDR3 DNA sequence: TGTGCCAGCAGCTCGACTGGGACATCTAGTCTTAGCTACACCTTC.

The CDR3 loop is CASSFGGGGSPYGYTF. CDR3 coding DNA: TGTGCCAGCAGCTTTGGAGGGGGCGGGTCTCCCTATGGCTACACCTTC. The V call is TRBV5-4, the J call TRBJ1-2; TRBD1 matches 7 bases. Germline assignment: CDR1 SGHNT and CDR2 YYREEE (reference sequence). Losses at the gene ends were 2 bases for V and 4 bases for J; bases not matched to a gene: 11. The CDR3 is made up of 16 amino acids.